Sequencing of this TCR beta chain was carried out in a study of blood T cell repertoires in COVID-19. The assay was immunoSEQ multiplex PCR, and TCRdb's table has in-frame clones only and misses some. This sample has 14,000 or so clones, with about three quarters found just once. The CDR3 extends over 17 amino acids. With 0 bases clipped from V and 4 bases from J, the junction kept 9 bases outside the gene matches. The germline V gene encodes CDR1 SGHDT and CDR2 YYEEEE. This TCR was recovered from a man between 70 and 80 years old with acute or convalescent COVID-19. Sequenced: peripheral blood. The rearrangement uses TRBV5-6 and TRBJ2-5, with 10 positions matching TRBD1. CDR3 nucleotides: TGTGCCAGCAGCTTGGGACAGGGGGCGTTAGGGGGAGAGACCCAGTACTTC. Translating it yields CASSLGQGALGGETQYF.